This section outlines one T cell receptor beta chain sequence together with its context. In germline, CDR1 is MNHEY, CDR2 SVGAGI. The CDR3 totals 13 residues. The V end was cut by 4 bases, the J end by 7 bases, with 10 bases between. This specimen belongs to a study of blood T cell repertoires in COVID-19. Here immunoSEQ multiplex PCR was the method, and the copy in TCRdb shows in-frame clones only, minus some. The table shows approximately 100,000 clones, with over 70% occurring only once. The sequenced material came from peripheral blood. The chain couples TRBV6-5 to TRBJ2-2; D is unclear. This clonotype originated in a man in his fifties or sixties with acute or convalescent COVID-19. The CDR3 here is CASSSRQGGELFF. The CDR3 DNA follows: TGTGCCAGCAGTTCCCGACAAGGCGGGGAGCTGTTTTTT.